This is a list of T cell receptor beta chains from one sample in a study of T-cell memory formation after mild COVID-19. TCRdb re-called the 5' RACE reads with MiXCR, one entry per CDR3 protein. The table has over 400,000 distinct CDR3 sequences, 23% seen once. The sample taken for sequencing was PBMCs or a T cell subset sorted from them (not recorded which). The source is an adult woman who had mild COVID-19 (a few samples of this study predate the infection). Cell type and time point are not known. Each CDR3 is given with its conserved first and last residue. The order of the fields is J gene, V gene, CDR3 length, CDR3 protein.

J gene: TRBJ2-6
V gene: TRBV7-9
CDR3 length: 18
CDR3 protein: CASSPGTPSGRRANVLTF

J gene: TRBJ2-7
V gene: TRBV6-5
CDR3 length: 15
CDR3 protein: CASSYSGSKVYEQYF

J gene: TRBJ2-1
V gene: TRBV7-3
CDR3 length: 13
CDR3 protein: CASSNSGGREQFF

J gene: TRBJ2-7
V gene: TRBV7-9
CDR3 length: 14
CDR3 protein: CASSRGITSYEQYF

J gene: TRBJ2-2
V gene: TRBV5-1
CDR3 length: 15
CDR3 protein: CASQWGPRGTGELFF

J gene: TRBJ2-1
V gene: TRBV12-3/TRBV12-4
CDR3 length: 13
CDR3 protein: CASSLVREGEQFF

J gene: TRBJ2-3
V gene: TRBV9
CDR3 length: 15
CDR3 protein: CASSVRGLYTDTQYF

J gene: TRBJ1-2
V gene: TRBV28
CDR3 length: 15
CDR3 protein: CASSLWGGSNYGYTF

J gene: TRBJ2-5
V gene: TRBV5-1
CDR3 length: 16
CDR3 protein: CASSFPTSGVEETQYF

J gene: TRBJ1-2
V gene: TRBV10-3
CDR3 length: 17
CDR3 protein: CAISSRDRGRRNYGYTF

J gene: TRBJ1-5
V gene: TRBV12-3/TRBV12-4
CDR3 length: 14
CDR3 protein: CASTRTAPNQPQHF

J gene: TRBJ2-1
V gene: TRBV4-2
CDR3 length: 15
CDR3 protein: CASSQADRQYNEQFF

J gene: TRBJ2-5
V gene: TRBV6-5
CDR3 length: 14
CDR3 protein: CASSYGRRGSTQYF

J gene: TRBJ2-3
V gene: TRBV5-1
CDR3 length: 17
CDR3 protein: CASSLATGGAGTDTQYF

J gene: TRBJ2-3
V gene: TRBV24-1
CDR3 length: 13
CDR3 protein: CATSDPPTDTQYF

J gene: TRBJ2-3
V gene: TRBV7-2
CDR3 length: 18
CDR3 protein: CASSLTSSGSPGTDTQYF

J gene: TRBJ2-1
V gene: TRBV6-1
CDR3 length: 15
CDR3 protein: CASSTRQGAYNEQFF